This is a list of T cell receptor beta chains from one sample in a study of T cells in Graves' hyperthyroidism and ophthalmopathy. MiXCR, run by TCRdb on the multiplex PCR reads, gives a single entry per CDR3 protein. Here the sample spans about 270,000 distinct CDR3 sequences, roughly 22% being singletons. The sample was blood. The receptor set was obtained from a man aged 25-45 years with Graves' ophthalmopathy. Each CDR3 is given with its conserved first and last residue. Fields, in order: J gene, D gene, clone size, V gene, CDR3 length, CDR3 protein, CDR3 DNA. A D gene is named only where the DNA matches it firmly. Clone size appears in some rows only: once, few, many, or a class for an expanded clone.

j_gene: TRBJ2-3
d_gene: .
abundance: .
v_gene: TRBV6-2/TRBV6-3
len: 14
CDR3aa: CASSYHPEQWLQYF
CDR3nt: TGTGCCAGCAGTTATCACCCGGAGCAGTGGCTGCAGTATTTT

j_gene: TRBJ2-1
d_gene: .
abundance: .
v_gene: TRBV11-1
len: 16
CDR3aa: CASSGASATSYNEQFF
CDR3nt: TGTGCCAGCTCCGGGGCTAGCGCGACTTCCTACAATGAGCAGTTCTTC

j_gene: TRBJ2-7
d_gene: .
abundance: .
v_gene: TRBV5-1
len: 14
CDR3aa: CASAQRPSVYEQYF
CDR3nt: TGCGCCAGCGCCCAAAGGCCCAGCGTCTACGAGCAGTACTTC

j_gene: TRBJ2-5
d_gene: .
abundance: many
v_gene: TRBV5-8
len: 16
CDR3aa: CASSLAAGEGEETQYF
CDR3nt: TGTGCCAGCAGCTTGGCTGCAGGGGAGGGCGAAGAGACCCAGTACTTC

j_gene: TRBJ1-2
d_gene: TRBD1
abundance: .
v_gene: TRBV30
len: 12
CDR3aa: CACRGPGYGYTF
CDR3nt: TGTGCCTGCAGGGGGCCTGGCTATGGCTACACCTTC

j_gene: TRBJ1-2
d_gene: TRBD1
abundance: .
v_gene: TRBV4-2
len: 18
CDR3aa: CASSQDWATGEFNYGYTF
CDR3nt: TGTGCCAGCAGCCAAGATTGGGCAACAGGGGAATTTAACTATGGCTACACCTTC

j_gene: TRBJ1-1
d_gene: .
abundance: few
v_gene: TRBV6-2/TRBV6-3
len: 16
CDR3aa: CASGTAGVGMNTEAFF
CDR3nt: TGTGCCAGCGGTACTGCAGGGGTAGGGATGAACACTGAAGCTTTCTTT

j_gene: TRBJ1-1
d_gene: .
abundance: many
v_gene: TRBV18
len: 15
CDR3aa: CASSPPTGDLTEAFF
CDR3nt: TGTGCCAGCTCACCACCTACTGGGGATTTGACTGAAGCTTTCTTT

j_gene: TRBJ2-7
d_gene: .
abundance: .
v_gene: TRBV28
len: 14
CDR3aa: CASSYYTPEHEQYF
CDR3nt: TGTGCCAGCAGTTATTATACCCCCGAGCACGAGCAGTACTTC

j_gene: TRBJ2-1
d_gene: .
abundance: few
v_gene: TRBV7-9
len: 13
CDR3aa: CASSLAPHNEQFF
CDR3nt: TGTGCCAGCAGCTTAGCCCCGCACAATGAGCAGTTCTTC

j_gene: TRBJ2-3
d_gene: TRBD2
abundance: .
v_gene: TRBV18
len: 16
CDR3aa: CASSPPGTISTDTQYF
CDR3nt: TGTGCCAGCTCACCACCGGGGACTATAAGCACAGATACGCAGTATTTT

j_gene: TRBJ2-7
d_gene: TRBD2
abundance: .
v_gene: TRBV12-3/TRBV12-4
len: 15
CDR3aa: CASSFPGSGRVWQYF
CDR3nt: TGTGCCAGCAGTTTCCCGGGGAGCGGGAGGGTGTGGCAGTACTTC

j_gene: TRBJ1-2
d_gene: .
abundance: .
v_gene: TRBV28
len: 17
CDR3aa: CASSFNGITETNYGYTF
CDR3nt: TGTGCCAGCAGTTTCAACGGTATTACGGAGACTAACTATGGCTACACCTTC

j_gene: TRBJ2-1
d_gene: TRBD2
abundance: few
v_gene: TRBV27
len: 17
CDR3aa: CASSRRVAGEFYNEQFF
CDR3nt: TGTGCCAGCAGCCGTAGGGTAGCGGGGGAGTTCTACAATGAGCAGTTCTTC

j_gene: TRBJ2-2
d_gene: .
abundance: few
v_gene: TRBV29-1
len: 14
CDR3aa: CSVGAGVGTGELFF
CDR3nt: TGCAGCGTTGGGGCCGGGGTCGGCACCGGGGAGCTGTTTTTT

j_gene: TRBJ2-5
d_gene: TRBD2
abundance: .
v_gene: TRBV6-2/TRBV6-3
len: 18
CDR3aa: CASSYWLGGLADQETQYF
CDR3nt: TGTGCCAGCAGTTACTGGCTTGGGGGACTAGCGGACCAAGAGACCCAGTACTTC

j_gene: TRBJ1-1
d_gene: .
abundance: .
v_gene: TRBV5-6
len: 14
CDR3aa: CASSLDGGGTEAFF
CDR3nt: TGTGCCAGCAGCTTGGACGGGGGCGGCACTGAAGCTTTCTTT

j_gene: TRBJ2-3
d_gene: .
abundance: .
v_gene: TRBV27
len: 14
CDR3aa: CASSLQGRADTQYF
CDR3nt: TGTGCCAGCAGTTTGCAGGGTAGGGCAGATACGCAGTATTTT

j_gene: TRBJ1-6
d_gene: .
abundance: .
v_gene: TRBV9
len: 15
CDR3aa: CASSVGGQWNSPLHF
CDR3nt: TGTGCCAGCAGCGTAGGAGGCCAGTGGAATTCACCCCTCCACTTT

j_gene: TRBJ2-5
d_gene: .
abundance: many
v_gene: TRBV11-2
len: 14
CDR3aa: CASSPTVGAETQYF
CDR3nt: TGTGCCAGCAGCCCAACAGTGGGAGCGGAGACCCAGTACTTC

j_gene: TRBJ2-1
d_gene: .
abundance: .
v_gene: TRBV5-8
len: 17
CDR3aa: CASTMGLALSSYNEQFF
CDR3nt: TGTGCCAGCACCATGGGTCTAGCGTTGAGCTCCTACAATGAGCAGTTCTTC

j_gene: TRBJ2-7
d_gene: .
abundance: .
v_gene: TRBV15
len: 13
CDR3aa: CATSSGTSLEQYF
CDR3nt: TGTGCCACCAGCAGTGGTACGAGTCTTGAGCAGTACTTC

j_gene: TRBJ1-6
d_gene: TRBD1
abundance: .
v_gene: TRBV30
len: 13
CDR3aa: CAWRTGRDSPLHF
CDR3nt: TGTGCCTGGAGGACAGGGAGGGATTCACCCCTCCACTTT

j_gene: TRBJ2-2
d_gene: .
abundance: many
v_gene: TRBV11-2
len: 16
CDR3aa: CASSSFKVANTGELFF
CDR3nt: TGTGCCAGCAGCTCCTTCAAAGTCGCGAACACCGGGGAGCTGTTTTTT

j_gene: TRBJ2-3
d_gene: .
abundance: medium-sized
v_gene: TRBV11-2
len: 15
CDR3aa: CASSLSSISTDTQYF
CDR3nt: TGTGCCAGCAGCTTATCCAGCATAAGCACAGATACGCAGTATTTT

j_gene: TRBJ1-2
d_gene: TRBD1
abundance: .
v_gene: TRBV7-9
len: 14
CDR3aa: CASSLGGQGYGYTF
CDR3nt: TGTGCCAGCAGCTTAGGAGGACAGGGGTATGGCTACACCTTC

j_gene: TRBJ2-3
d_gene: .
abundance: .
v_gene: TRBV12-5
len: 15
CDR3aa: CASGPRVGVVDTQYF
CDR3nt: TGTGCTAGTGGTCCCAGGGTGGGAGTGGTAGATACGCAGTATTTT

j_gene: TRBJ1-1
d_gene: .
abundance: few
v_gene: TRBV19
len: 13
CDR3aa: CASARQVNTEAFF
CDR3nt: TGTGCCAGCGCCCGACAGGTGAACACTGAAGCTTTCTTT

j_gene: TRBJ1-2
d_gene: .
abundance: .
v_gene: TRBV2
len: 13
CDR3aa: CASSGYTNYGYTF
CDR3nt: TGTGCCAGCAGTGGATACACGAACTATGGCTACACCTTC

j_gene: TRBJ2-1
d_gene: TRBD2
abundance: .
v_gene: TRBV9
len: 15
CDR3aa: CASSVSGLGINEQFF
CDR3nt: TGTGCCAGCAGCGTGTCAGGACTAGGGATCAATGAGCAGTTCTTC

j_gene: TRBJ2-3
d_gene: .
abundance: few
v_gene: TRBV19
len: 16
CDR3aa: CASSIEIRGRGDTQYF
CDR3nt: TGTGCCAGTAGTATAGAGATCAGGGGCAGGGGAGATACGCAGTATTTT

j_gene: TRBJ2-5
d_gene: .
abundance: few
v_gene: TRBV10-3
len: 15
CDR3aa: CAISESPSVWETQYF
CDR3nt: TGTGCCATCAGTGAGTCGCCCTCCGTGTGGGAGACCCAGTACTTC

j_gene: TRBJ2-1
d_gene: .
abundance: .
v_gene: TRBV12-3/TRBV12-4
len: 13
CDR3aa: CASSFRKGSRQFF
CDR3nt: TGTGCCAGCAGTTTTAGGAAGGGGTCAAGGCAGTTCTTC

j_gene: TRBJ2-5
d_gene: .
abundance: few
v_gene: TRBV10-2
len: 17
CDR3aa: CASSDGRDRDPQETQYF
CDR3nt: TGCGCCAGCAGTGACGGCCGGGACCGAGACCCCCAAGAGACCCAGTACTTC

j_gene: TRBJ1-3
d_gene: .
abundance: few
v_gene: TRBV5-1
len: 15
CDR3aa: CASSPDVASGNTIYF
CDR3nt: TGCGCCAGCAGCCCGGACGTAGCCTCTGGAAACACCATATATTTT

j_gene: TRBJ1-4
d_gene: TRBD1
abundance: few
v_gene: TRBV20-1
len: 18
CDR3aa: CSAIGTGTYIATNEKLFF
CDR3nt: TGCAGTGCTATTGGGACAGGGACCTATATTGCAACTAATGAAAAACTGTTTTTT

j_gene: TRBJ2-2
d_gene: TRBD2
abundance: .
v_gene: TRBV24-1
len: 15
CDR3aa: CATSDWTSGKGELFF
CDR3nt: TGTGCCACCAGTGACTGGACTAGCGGGAAAGGGGAGCTGTTTTTT

j_gene: TRBJ2-5
d_gene: TRBD2
abundance: .
v_gene: TRBV4-1
len: 15
CDR3aa: CASSPRGGRAETQYF
CDR3nt: TGCGCCAGCAGCCCACGCGGCGGGAGGGCAGAGACCCAGTACTTC

j_gene: TRBJ2-1
d_gene: TRBD2
abundance: many
v_gene: TRBV2
len: 17
CDR3aa: CASSGRSGRYSYNEQFF
CDR3nt: TGTGCCAGCAGTGGCAGGAGCGGGAGGTACTCCTACAATGAGCAGTTCTTC

j_gene: TRBJ2-5
d_gene: .
abundance: many
v_gene: TRBV6-1
len: 13
CDR3aa: CASSSGVQETQYF
CDR3nt: TGTGCCAGCAGTTCTGGGGTCCAAGAGACCCAGTACTTC

j_gene: TRBJ1-5
d_gene: TRBD1
abundance: many
v_gene: TRBV28
len: 15
CDR3aa: CASSLQGGSNQPQHF
CDR3nt: TGTGCCAGCAGTTTACAGGGGGGGAGCAATCAGCCCCAGCATTTT

j_gene: TRBJ1-2
d_gene: .
abundance: few
v_gene: TRBV9
len: 13
CDR3aa: CASSGVRQYGYTF
CDR3nt: TGTGCCAGCAGCGGAGTCCGACAGTATGGCTACACCTTC